This T cell receptor beta chain is drawn from a study of blood T cell repertoires in COVID-19. Study overall: The analysed material was cDNA or gDNA that came from T cells, B-cell-depleted T cells, or PBMCs.

This table comes from immunoSEQ multiplex PCR, and its TCRdb copy is limited to in-frame clones, with some not included. In the table there are some 150,000 clones, around nine tenths of which are singletons. The table lists this clone with a count of one. The germline V gene encodes CDR1 SGHRS and CDR2 YFSETQ. This CDR3 is built from 15 residues. The J segment lost 7 bases and the V segment lost 0 bases, leaving 2 bases of the junction unmatched. Sample: peripheral blood. The rearrangement links TRBV5-1 to TRBJ1-6; TRBD1 agrees at 9 bases. This TCR came from a woman aged 40 to 55 with acute or convalescent COVID-19. The DNA for the CDR3 is TGCGCCAGCAGCTTGGAAGGGACAGGGAATTCACCCCTCCACTTT. Translated, it gives CASSLEGTGNSPLHF.